The table lists the clone carrying this TCR beta chain with many counts. CDR1 MDHEN and CDR2 SYDVKM come from the germline V gene. Trimming took off 6 bases at V and 2 bases at J, with 13 bases between the two ends. The CDR3 extends over 14 amino acids. The sample comes from a study of spatial heterogeneity in lung cancer. Study-wide background: A total of approximately 77 untreated early-stage non-small cell lung cancer patients served as donors. Sequencing was performed on follow-up PBMC samples when available, collected at a median of around 2 years after resection. The library had UMIs, and each TCR and UMI pair averaged more than ten raw reads.

Each molecule of TCR cDNA was tagged with one unique molecular identifier. TCRdb redid the calling of the 5' RACE reads with MiXCR, one entry per CDR3 protein. The repertoire holds approximately 56,000 distinct CDR3 sequences, with 6% to 8.5% as singletons. Time point reported: blood at routine non-recurrence follow-up after resection. Material for sequencing was whole RNA from tumor, nontumor lung or frozen PBMC, left unsorted. The genes are TRBV28 and TRBJ1-1; a possible D gene is TRBD1 (5 bases). This receptor was obtained from a female donor with early-stage non-small cell lung cancer. The sequencing used PBMCs, collected at follow-up. CDR3 coding DNA: TGTGCCAGCAGCCCGGGGGGGATAAACACTGAAGCTTTCTTT. It specifies CASSPGGINTEAFF.